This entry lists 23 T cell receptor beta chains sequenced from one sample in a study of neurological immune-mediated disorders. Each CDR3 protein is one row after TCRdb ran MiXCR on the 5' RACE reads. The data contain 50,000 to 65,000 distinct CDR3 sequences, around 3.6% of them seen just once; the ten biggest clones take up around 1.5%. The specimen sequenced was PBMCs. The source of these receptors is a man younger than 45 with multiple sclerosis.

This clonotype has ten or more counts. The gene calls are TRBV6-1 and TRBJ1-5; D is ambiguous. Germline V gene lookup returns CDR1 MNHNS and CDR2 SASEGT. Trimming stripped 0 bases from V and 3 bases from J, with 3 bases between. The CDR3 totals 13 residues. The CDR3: CASSEADNQPQHF. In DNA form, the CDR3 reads TGTGCCAGCAGTGAAGCGGACAATCAGCCCCAGCATTTT.

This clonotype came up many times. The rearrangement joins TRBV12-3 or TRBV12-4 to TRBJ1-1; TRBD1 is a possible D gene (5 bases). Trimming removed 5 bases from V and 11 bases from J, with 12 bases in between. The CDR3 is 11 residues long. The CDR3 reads CASSGYRDAFF. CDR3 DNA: TGTGCCAGCAGTGGCTACCGGGACGCTTTCTTT.

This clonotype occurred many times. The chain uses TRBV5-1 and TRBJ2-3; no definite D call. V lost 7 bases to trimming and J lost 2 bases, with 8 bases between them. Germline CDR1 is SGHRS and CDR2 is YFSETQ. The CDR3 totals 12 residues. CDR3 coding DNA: TGCGCCAGCTCTGCTACCACAGATACGCAGTATTTT. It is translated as CASSATTDTQYF.

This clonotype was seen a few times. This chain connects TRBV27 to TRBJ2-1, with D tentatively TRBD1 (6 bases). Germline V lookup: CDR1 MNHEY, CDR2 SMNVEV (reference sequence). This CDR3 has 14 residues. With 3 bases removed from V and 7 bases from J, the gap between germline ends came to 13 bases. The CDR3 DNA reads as TGTGCCAGCAGTTTTCGTCAGGGGTCAAATGAGCAGTTCTTC. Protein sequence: CASSFRQGSNEQFF.

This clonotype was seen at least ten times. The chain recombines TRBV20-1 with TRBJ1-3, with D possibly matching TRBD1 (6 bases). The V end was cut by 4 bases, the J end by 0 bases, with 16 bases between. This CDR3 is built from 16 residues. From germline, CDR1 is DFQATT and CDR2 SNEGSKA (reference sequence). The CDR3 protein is CSATTPGTHSGNTIYF. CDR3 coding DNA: TGCAGTGCTACTACCCCCGGGACACACTCTGGAAACACCATATATTTT.

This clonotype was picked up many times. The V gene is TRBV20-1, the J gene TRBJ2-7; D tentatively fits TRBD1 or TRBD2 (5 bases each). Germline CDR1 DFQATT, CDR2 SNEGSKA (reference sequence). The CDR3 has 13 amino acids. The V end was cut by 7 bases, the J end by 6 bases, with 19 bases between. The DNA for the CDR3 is TGCAGTGTCGGGGACGTCGCCCTGGGCGAGCAGTACTTC. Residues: CSVGDVALGEQYF.

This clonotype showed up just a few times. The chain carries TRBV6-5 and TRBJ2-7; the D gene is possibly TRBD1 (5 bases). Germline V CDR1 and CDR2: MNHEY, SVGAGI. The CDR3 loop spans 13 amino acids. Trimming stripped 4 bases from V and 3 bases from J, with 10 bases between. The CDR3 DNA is TGTGCCAGCAGTTCGGACACCAACTACGAGCAGTACTTC. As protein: CASSSDTNYEQYF.

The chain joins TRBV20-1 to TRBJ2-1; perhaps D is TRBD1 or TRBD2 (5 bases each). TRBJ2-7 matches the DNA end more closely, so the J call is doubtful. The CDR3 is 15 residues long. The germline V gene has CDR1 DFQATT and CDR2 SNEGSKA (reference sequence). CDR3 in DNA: TGCAGTGCTAGAGTCTCGGGGCCATCCCACAATGAGCAGTACTTC. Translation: CSARVSGPSHNEQYF.

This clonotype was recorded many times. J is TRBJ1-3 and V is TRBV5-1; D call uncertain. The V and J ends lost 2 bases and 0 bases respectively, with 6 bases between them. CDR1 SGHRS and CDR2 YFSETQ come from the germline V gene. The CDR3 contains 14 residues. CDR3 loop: CASSLDNSGNTIYF. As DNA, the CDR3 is TGCGCCAGCAGCTTAGATAACTCTGGAAACACCATATATTTT. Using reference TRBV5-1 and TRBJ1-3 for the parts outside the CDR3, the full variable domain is KAGVTQTPRYLIKTRGQQVTLSCSPISGHRSVSWYQQTPGQGLQFLFEYFSETQRNKGNFPGRFSGRQFSNSRSEMNVSTLELGDSALYLCASSLDNSGNTIYFGEGSWLTVV.

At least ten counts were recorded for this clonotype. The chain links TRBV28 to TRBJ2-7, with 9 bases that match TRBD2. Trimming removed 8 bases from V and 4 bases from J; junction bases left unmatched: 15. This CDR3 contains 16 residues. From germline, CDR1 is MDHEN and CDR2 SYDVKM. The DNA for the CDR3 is TGTGCCAGCCGAGGCCCGGCGGGAGGGCCTGATTACGAGCAGTACTTC. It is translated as CASRGPAGGPDYEQYF.

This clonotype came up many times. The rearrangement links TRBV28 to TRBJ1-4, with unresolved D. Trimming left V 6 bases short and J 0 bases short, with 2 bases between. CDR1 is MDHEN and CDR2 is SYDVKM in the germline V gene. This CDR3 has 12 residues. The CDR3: CASRTTNEKLFF. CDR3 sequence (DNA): TGTGCCAGCAGGACAACTAATGAAAAACTGTTTTTT.

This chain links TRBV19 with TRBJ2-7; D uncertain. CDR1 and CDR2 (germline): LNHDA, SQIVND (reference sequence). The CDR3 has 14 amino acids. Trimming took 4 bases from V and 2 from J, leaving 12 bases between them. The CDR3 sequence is CASSTYGPAYEQYF. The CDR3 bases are TGTGCCAGTAGTACCTACGGTCCGGCCTACGAGCAGTACTTC.

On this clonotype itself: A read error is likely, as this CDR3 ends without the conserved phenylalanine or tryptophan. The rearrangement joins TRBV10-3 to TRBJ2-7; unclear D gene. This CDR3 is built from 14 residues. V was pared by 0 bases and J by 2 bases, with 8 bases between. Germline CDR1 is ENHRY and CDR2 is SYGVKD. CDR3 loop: CAISESALTYEQYN. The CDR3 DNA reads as TGTGCCATCAGTGAGTCCGCGCTAACCTACGAGCAGTACAAC.

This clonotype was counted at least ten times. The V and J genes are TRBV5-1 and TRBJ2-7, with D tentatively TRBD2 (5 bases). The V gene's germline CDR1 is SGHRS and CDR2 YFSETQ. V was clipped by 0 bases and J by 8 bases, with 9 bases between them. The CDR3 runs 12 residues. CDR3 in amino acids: CASSLVGEQQYF. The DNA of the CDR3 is TGCGCCAGCAGCTTGGTCGGGGAGCAGCAGTACTTC.

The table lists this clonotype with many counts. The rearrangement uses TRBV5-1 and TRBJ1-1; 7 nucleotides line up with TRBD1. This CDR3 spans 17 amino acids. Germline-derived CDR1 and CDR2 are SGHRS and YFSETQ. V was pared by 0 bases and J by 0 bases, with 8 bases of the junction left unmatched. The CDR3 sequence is CASSLGQGGGMNTEAFF. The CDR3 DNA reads TGCGCCAGCAGCTTGGGTCAGGGGGGCGGGATGAACACTGAAGCTTTCTTT.

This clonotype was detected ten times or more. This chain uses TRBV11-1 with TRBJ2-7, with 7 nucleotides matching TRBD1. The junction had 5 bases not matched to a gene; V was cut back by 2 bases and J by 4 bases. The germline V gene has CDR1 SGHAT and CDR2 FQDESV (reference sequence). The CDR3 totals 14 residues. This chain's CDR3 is CASSLYRGLYEQYF. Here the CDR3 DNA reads TGTGCCAGCAGCTTATACAGGGGATTATACGAGCAGTACTTC.

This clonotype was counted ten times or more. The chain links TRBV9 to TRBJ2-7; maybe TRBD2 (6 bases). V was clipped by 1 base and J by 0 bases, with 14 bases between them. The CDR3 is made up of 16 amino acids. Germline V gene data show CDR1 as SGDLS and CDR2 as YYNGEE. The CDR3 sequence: CASSVSGRDSSYEQYF. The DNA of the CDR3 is TGTGCCAGCAGCGTATCGGGTCGGGACTCCTCCTACGAGCAGTACTTC.

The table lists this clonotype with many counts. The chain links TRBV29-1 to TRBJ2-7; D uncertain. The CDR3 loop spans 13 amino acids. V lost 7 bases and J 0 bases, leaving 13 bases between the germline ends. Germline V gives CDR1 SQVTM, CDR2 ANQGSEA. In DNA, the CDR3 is TGCAGCGCGAACGCAGAGAGCTCCTACGAGCAGTACTTC. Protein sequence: CSANAESSYEQYF.

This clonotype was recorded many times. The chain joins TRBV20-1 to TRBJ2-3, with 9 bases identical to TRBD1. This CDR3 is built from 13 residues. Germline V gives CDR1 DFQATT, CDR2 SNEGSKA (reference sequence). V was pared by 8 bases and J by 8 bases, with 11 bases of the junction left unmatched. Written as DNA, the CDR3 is TGCAGTACACCGGGACAGGGATTTGTTACGCAGTATTTT. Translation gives CSTPGQGFVTQYF.

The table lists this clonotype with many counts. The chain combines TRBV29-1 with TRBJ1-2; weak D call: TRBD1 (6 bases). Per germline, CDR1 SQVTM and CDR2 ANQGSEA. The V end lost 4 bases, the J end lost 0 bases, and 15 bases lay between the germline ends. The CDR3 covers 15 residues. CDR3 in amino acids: CSVARGADSNYGYTF. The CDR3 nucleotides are TGCAGCGTTGCGCGGGGGGCTGATTCTAACTATGGCTACACCTTC.

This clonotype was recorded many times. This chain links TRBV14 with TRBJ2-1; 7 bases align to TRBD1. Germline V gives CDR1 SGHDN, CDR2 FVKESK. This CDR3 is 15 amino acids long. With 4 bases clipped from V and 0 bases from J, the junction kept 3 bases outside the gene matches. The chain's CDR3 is CASSRRDSSYNEQFF. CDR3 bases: TGTGCCAGCAGCCGACGGGACAGCTCCTACAATGAGCAGTTCTTC.

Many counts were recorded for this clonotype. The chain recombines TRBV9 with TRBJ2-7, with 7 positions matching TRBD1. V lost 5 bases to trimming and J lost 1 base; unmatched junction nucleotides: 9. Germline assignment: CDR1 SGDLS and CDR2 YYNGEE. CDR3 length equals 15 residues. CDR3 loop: CASSPAAGGSYEQYF. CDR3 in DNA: TGTGCCAGCAGTCCCGCGGCAGGGGGTTCCTACGAGCAGTACTTC.

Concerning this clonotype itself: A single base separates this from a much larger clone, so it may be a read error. The CDR3, as DNA: TGCGCCAGCAGCAAAGGGGCAGGCCGGGGACAGCCCCAGCATTTT. Encoded protein: CASSKGAGRGQPQHF. V gene TRBV5-1 combines with J gene TRBJ1-5, with D perhaps matching TRBD1 (5 bases). Trimming removed 4 bases from V and 7 bases from J, with 18 bases in between. Germline V gene lookup returns CDR1 SGHRS and CDR2 YFSETQ. The CDR3 extends over 15 amino acids.